This T cell receptor beta chain was found in a study of blood T cell repertoires in COVID-19. Study as a whole: Both acute and convalescent COVID-19 samples were obtained from the United States, Italy and Spain. Nucleic acid was either cDNA or gDNA, and it came from T cells, B-cell-depleted T cells, or PBMCs.

CDR3 size: 13 residues. The V gene end was trimmed by 8 bases and the J gene end by 7 bases; junction bases not matched to a gene: 1. As originally analysed: Estimation of nucleated cell counts was performed using reference gene primer amplification. This table comes from immunoSEQ multiplex PCR, and its TCRdb copy is limited to in-frame clones, with some not included. That table supplies the V and J calls and clone size; D and trimming were determined from the DNA. The repertoire includes 67,000 or so clones, about four fifths of them detected once, and 28% sits in the top ten. The sequencing input was peripheral blood. The V and J genes are TRBV23-1 and TRBJ1-6; 11 nucleotides align to TRBD1. TRBV23-1 is an open reading frame whose function is uncertain. This sequence was found in a man in his 70s with acute or convalescent COVID-19. CDR3 sequence: CASGDRGNSPLHF. The CDR3 nucleotides are TGCGCCAGCGGGGACAGGGGGAATTCACCCCTCCACTTT.